This T cell receptor beta chain was observed in a study of blood T cell repertoires in COVID-19. Looking at the study overall: The United States, Italy and Spain were the sources of the acute and convalescent COVID-19 samples.

Germline CDR1 MGHRA, CDR2 YSYEKL. Trimming removed 3 bases at V and 0 bases at J, with 12 bases between. There are 16 residues in the CDR3. As processed by the authors: Counts of nucleated cells, estimated from reference gene primer amplification, were obtained. Libraries were prepared by immunoSEQ multiplex PCR; TCRdb keeps only in-frame clonotypes and omits some of them. V and J calls and clone size are copied from that table; D and trimming were computed from the DNA. Of 230,000 or so clones in the sample, about 87% are singletons; the top ten hold approximately 2.7%. This clone was counted between two and nine times.

This chain links TRBV4-1 with TRBJ2-1, with unresolved D. This receptor was obtained from a woman younger than 45 who had recovered from COVID-19. Sequencing was carried out using PBMCs or T cells enriched from blood (not recorded which). CDR3 sequence: CASSQVRLDSYNEQFF. CDR3 DNA sequence: TGCGCCAGCAGCCAGGTCCGTTTAGACTCCTACAATGAGCAGTTCTTC.